This T cell receptor (beta chain) is from a study of shared T cell receptors in the human thymus. Assay used: immunoSEQ multiplex PCR; TCRdb lists only in-frame clones, some missing. The sample has just under 550,000 clones; around three quarters are singletons. Germline loops: CDR1 MGHRA, CDR2 YSYEKL. This CDR3 is 16 amino acids long. The junction had 13 bases not matched to a gene; V was cut back by 4 bases and J by 7 bases. This same sample was also part of a study on human thymus T cells.

The sequence derives from a boy under three years old with a congenital heart defect. The sequencing sample was made of thymocytes. V is TRBV4-1 and J is TRBJ1-5, with 7 positions matching TRBD1. The CDR3 here is CASSPGGQGGGQPQHF. The CDR3 DNA sequence: TGCGCCAGCAGCCCAGGGGGACAAGGGGGCGGACAGCCCCAGCATTTT.